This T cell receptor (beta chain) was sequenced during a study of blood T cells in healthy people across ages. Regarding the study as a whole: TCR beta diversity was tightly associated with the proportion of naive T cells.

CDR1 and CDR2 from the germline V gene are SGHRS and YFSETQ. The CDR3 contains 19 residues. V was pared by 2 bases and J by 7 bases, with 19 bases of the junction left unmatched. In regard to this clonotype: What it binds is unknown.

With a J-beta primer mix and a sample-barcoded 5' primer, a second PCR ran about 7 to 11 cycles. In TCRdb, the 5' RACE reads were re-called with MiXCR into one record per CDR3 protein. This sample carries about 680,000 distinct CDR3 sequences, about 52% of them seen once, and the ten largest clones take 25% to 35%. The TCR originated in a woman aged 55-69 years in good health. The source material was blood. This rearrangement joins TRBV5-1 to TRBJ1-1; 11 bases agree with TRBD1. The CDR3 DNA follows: TGCGCCAGCAGCTTAGGGGAGTGGTGGACAGGGGGCGCGTTGGGTGAAGCTTTCTTT. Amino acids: CASSLGEWWTGGALGEAFF.